The T cell receptor (beta chain) under discussion was sequenced for a study of blood T cell repertoires in COVID-19. The overall study: Samples representing acute and convalescent COVID-19 were sourced from the United States, Italy and Spain. The analysed material was cDNA or gDNA that came from T cells, B-cell-depleted T cells, or PBMCs.

This clone was counted a single time. In the authors' workflow: Amplification of reference gene primers was used by the study to estimate nucleated cell counts. Measured with immunoSEQ multiplex PCR; TCRdb has only the in-frame clones, and not every one. The D gene and trimming were derived from the DNA, and the V and J assignments and clone size from that table. The table includes roughly 120,000 clones, over 65% detected once. Sequencing was carried out using peripheral blood. This TCR was sampled from a human donor with acute or convalescent COVID-19. The donor label of this sample is uncertain.

DNA for the CDR3: TGTGCCACCAGTGATCCCGGACAGGGGGGGGCAGATACGCAGTATTTT. This sequence encodes CATSDPGQGGADTQYF. The V gene is TRBV24-1, the J gene TRBJ2-3, with 10 positions matching TRBD1. V was pared by 3 bases and J by 4 bases, with 6 bases of the junction left unmatched. From germline, CDR1 is KGHDR and CDR2 SFDVKD. The CDR3 length is 16 residues.